The next 19 T cell receptor beta chains were all read from a single sample in a study of graft-versus-host responses after intestinal transplantation. The table came from immunoSEQ multiplex PCR; TCRdb's copy has only in-frame clones and leaves some out. The table lists around 45,000 clones, about 93% of them singletons, with 2.5% in the top ten. Antigens for these TCRs are unknown. Material: unstimulated CD4+ T cells sorted from spleen or lymph node cells, obtained before transplant. Receptors were obtained from a human donor who was the organ donor for an intestinal transplant.

The chain has TRBV5-8 and TRBJ1-5; D remains ambiguous. The germline gives CDR1 SGHTS, CDR2 YDEGEE. Trimming removed 7 bases at V and 0 bases at J, with 17 bases between. The CDR3 has 16 amino acids. CDR3 sequence reads: CASSPGEMYSNQPQHF. The CDR3 bases are TGTGCCAGCTCTCCCGGGGAGATGTATAGCAATCAGCCCCAGCATTTT.

The chain couples TRBV9 to TRBJ2-2; no firm D call. Per germline, CDR1 SGDLS and CDR2 YYNGEE. The CDR3 spans 12 residues. V lost 4 bases to trimming and J lost 3 bases, with 4 bases between them. In nucleotides, the CDR3 is TGTGCCAGCAGCCCTCACACCGGGGAGCTGTTTTTT. This sequence encodes CASSPHTGELFF. The whole variable domain, filled in from reference TRBV9 and TRBJ2-2, reads DSGVTQTPKHLITATGQRVTLRCSPRSGDLSVYWYQQSLDQGLQFLIQYYNGEERAKGNILERFSAQQFPDLHSELNLSSLELGDSALYFCASSPHTGELFFGEGSRLTVL.

The chain couples TRBV2 to TRBJ2-7; TRBD1 matches 11 bases. This CDR3 has 16 residues. Germline V lookup: CDR1 SNHLY, CDR2 FYNNEI. J was trimmed by 7 bases and V by 5 bases; bases with no gene match: 13. CDR3 DNA sequence: TGTGCCAGCAGTCTGACTGGACAGGGGGCTCCGGGGGAGCAGTACTTC. Translation gives CASSLTGQGAPGEQYF.

The count of this clone is one. CDR3 nucleotides: TGTGCCAGCAGTTACTCGAATTTGGGGGATACGCAGTATTTT. This sequence encodes CASSYSNLGDTQYF. The rearrangement uses TRBV6-6 and TRBJ2-3, with D unresolved. CDR1 and CDR2 (germline): MNHNY, SVGAGI (reference sequence). CDR3 length: 14 amino acids. V was pared by 0 bases and J by 6 bases, with 10 bases between.

This chain joins TRBV4-1 and TRBJ2-5; D remains unclear. In germline, CDR1 is MGHRA, CDR2 YSYEKL. V lost 0 bases to trimming and J lost 2 bases, with 10 bases between them. The CDR3 loop spans 15 amino acids. DNA for the CDR3: TGCGCCAGCAGCCAAGATGAACAACTACAAGAGACCCAGTACTTC. It specifies CASSQDEQLQETQYF.

The chain combines TRBV7-2 with TRBJ2-1; TRBD1 matches at 9 bases. The CDR3 is 16 amino acids. Losses at the gene ends were 1 base for V and 7 bases for J; bases not matched to a gene: 8. CDR1 is SGHTA and CDR2 is FQGNSA in the germline V gene. The CDR3 DNA sequence: TGTGCCAGCAGCTTAGTCGGGACAGGGTCGACTAATGAGCAGTTCTTC. Its translation: CASSLVGTGSTNEQFF.

This chain's CDR3 is CASSKGGYTF. The CDR3 DNA is TGCGCCAGCAGCAAGGGTGGCTACACCTTC. V and J are TRBV5-1 and TRBJ1-2, with D unclear. The V end was cut by 4 bases, the J end by 7 bases, with 5 bases between. CDR1 is SGHRS and CDR2 is YFSETQ in the germline V gene. This CDR3 comprises 10 residues. The full variable domain, with the rest looked up from reference TRBV5-1 and TRBJ1-2, is KAGVTQTPRYLIKTRGQQVTLSCSPISGHRSVSWYQQTPGQGLQFLFEYFSETQRNKGNFPGRFSGRQFSNSRSEMNVSTLELGDSALYLCASSKGGYTFGSGTRLTVV.

This clone was observed once. The genes are TRBV29-1 and TRBJ2-5; 7 bases map to TRBD1. This CDR3 is built from 13 residues. The V gene end was trimmed by 8 bases and the J gene end by 3 bases; junction bases not matched to a gene: 9. The germline V gene has CDR1 SQVTM and CDR2 ANQGSEA. The CDR3: CSYTPTGEETQYF. In DNA form, the CDR3 reads TGCAGCTACACGCCTACAGGGGAAGAGACCCAGTACTTC. Full variable domain (remainder filled in from reference TRBV29-1 and TRBJ2-5): SAVISQKPSRDICQRGTSLTIQCQVDSQVTMMFWYRQQPGQSLTLIATANQGSEATYESGFVIDKFPISRPNLTFSTLTVSNMSPEDSSIYLCSYTPTGEETQYFGPGTRLLVL.

The chain carries TRBV19 and TRBJ2-5; 7 bases fit TRBD1. This CDR3 has 16 residues. V shed 1 base and J 1 base; nucleotides not matched to a gene: 6. CDR1 is LNHDA, CDR2 SQIVND, per germline (reference sequence). CDR3 in DNA: TGTGCCAGTAGTATAGGGGGACAGAGTTTCCAAGAGACCCAGTACTTC. The encoded protein is CASSIGGQSFQETQYF.

In the case of this clone: The sample has other DNA sequences that encode this CDR3 too. The V gene is TRBV5-1, the J gene TRBJ2-7; TRBD2 matches 11 bases. The V gene end was trimmed by 1 base and the J gene end by 0 bases; junction bases not matched to a gene: 0. CDR1 is SGHRS and CDR2 is YFSETQ in the germline V gene. The CDR3 is 15 residues long. The CDR3 spells CASSLTSGSSYEQYF. The CDR3 DNA sequence: TGCGCCAGCAGCTTGACTAGCGGGAGCTCCTACGAGCAGTACTTC. Supplemented by reference TRBV5-1 and TRBJ2-7, the full variable domain reads KAGVTQTPRYLIKTRGQQVTLSCSPISGHRSVSWYQQTPGQGLQFLFEYFSETQRNKGNFPGRFSGRQFSNSRSEMNVSTLELGDSALYLCASSLTSGSSYEQYFGPGTRLTVT.

The rearrangement joins TRBV27 to TRBJ2-1, with 11 bases fitting TRBD2. The CDR3 has 14 residues. Germline trimming cut 6 bases from V and 8 bases from J; bases unmatched to any gene: 6. Germline V gene lookup returns CDR1 MNHEY and CDR2 SMNVEV (reference sequence). This CDR3 is CASRLAGVGYEQFF. The CDR3 region has the DNA TGTGCCAGCAGACTAGCGGGAGTAGGGTATGAGCAGTTCTTC.

In this sample, this clone turned up once. The chain recombines TRBV19 with TRBJ1-3, with D perhaps TRBD1 (5 bases). Germline CDR1 reads LNHDA; CDR2 reads SQIVND (reference sequence). This CDR3 is built from 16 residues. Between the trimmed V and J ends, which lost 3 bases and 0 bases, there was a span of 12 bases. CDR3 DNA sequence: TGTGCCAGTAGTATGGGGCAGCTCAACTCTGGAAACACCATATATTTT. Its protein product is CASSMGQLNSGNTIYF.

The rearrangement joins TRBV19 to TRBJ2-6, with D perhaps matching TRBD2 (5 bases). The CDR3 spans 16 residues. V was trimmed by 1 base and J by 1 base, leaving 8 bases between them. CDR1 and CDR2 from the germline V gene are LNHDA and SQIVND (reference sequence). CDR3 amino acids: CASSIVAGSGANVLTF. The CDR3 DNA reads as TGTGCCAGTAGTATAGTCGCGGGTTCTGGGGCCAACGTCCTGACTTTC.

The chain recombines TRBV11-3 with TRBJ2-5; 7 bases align to TRBD1. TRBJ2-7 explains the end of the DNA better; the J call may be wrong. This CDR3 has 15 amino acids. The germline V gene encodes CDR1 SGHNT and CDR2 YENEEA. Here the CDR3 reads CASTILRDRAYEQYF. For the CDR3, the DNA is TGTGCCAGCACCATACTCCGGGACAGAGCCTACGAGCAGTACTTC.

This rearrangement joins TRBV6-6 to TRBJ2-7; D remains ambiguous. Germline V CDR1 and CDR2: MNHNY, SVGAGI (reference sequence). V was trimmed by 6 bases and J by 2 bases, leaving 8 bases between them. CDR3 length: 12 amino acids. The CDR3 DNA sequence: TGTGCCAGCAGGCACCCAACCTACGAGCAGTACTTC. It encodes CASRHPTYEQYF.

The chain combines TRBV28 with TRBJ2-5; D might be TRBD1 (5 bases). CDR1 is MDHEN and CDR2 is SYDVKM in the germline V gene. This CDR3 spans 12 amino acids. V lost 7 bases and J lost 4, with 10 bases in between. The CDR3 bases are TGTGCCAGCATGAGCAGGGCAGAGACCCAGTACTTC. Translated: CASMSRAETQYF. Combining the CDR3 with reference TRBV28 and TRBJ2-5 gives the whole variable domain DVKVTQSSRYLVKRTGEKVFLECVQDMDHENMFWYRQDPGLGLRLIYFSYDVKMKEKGDIPEGYSVSREKKERFSLILESASTNQTSMYLCASMSRAETQYFGPGTRLLVL.

The gene calls are TRBV5-1 and TRBJ2-7, with a weak D call TRBD1 (5 bases). Trimming pared 0 bases from V and 4 bases from J, leaving 14 bases between. CDR3 length: 15 residues. CDR1 is SGHRS and CDR2 is YFSETQ in the germline V gene. CDR3 DNA sequence: TGCGCCAGCAGCTTGGAGGGCAGGGTCCGGTACGAGCAGTACTTC. Translated, it gives CASSLEGRVRYEQYF.

The V and J genes are TRBV6-1 and TRBJ2-7, with a possible D match to TRBD1 (6 bases). Per germline, CDR1 MNHNS and CDR2 SASEGT. This CDR3 has 13 residues. V lost 7 bases and J lost 3, with 13 bases in between. CDR3 nucleotide sequence: TGTGCCAGCACTAAAAGCAGGGGCTACGAGCAGTACTTC. This codes for CASTKSRGYEQYF.

This rearrangement joins TRBV7-2 to TRBJ1-1; D is possibly TRBD1 (5 bases). Germline loops: CDR1 SGHTA, CDR2 FQGNSA. V lost 3 bases and J lost 11, with 13 bases in between. The CDR3 length is 12 residues. The CDR3 is CASSLGRSGAFF. The CDR3 bases are TGTGCCAGCAGCTTGGGGCGAAGTGGGGCTTTCTTT.